This entry is about one T cell receptor beta chain. Selected pancreatic ductal adenocarcinoma patients had undergone surgery without neoadjuvant therapy. This entry belongs to a study of T cells in pancreatic ductal adenocarcinoma. The germline V gene encodes CDR1 GTSNPN and CDR2 SVGIG (reference sequence). The V and J ends lost 2 bases and 7 bases, in that order; junction bases with no gene match: 8. The CDR3 length is 16 residues. Sequencing used immunoSEQ multiplex PCR; TCRdb keeps in-frame clones, though not all of them. The table has around 31,000 clones, 85% to 95% seen once. This rearrangement joins TRBV30 to TRBJ2-1; the match to TRBD2 covers 13 bases. Material for sequencing was PBMCs. The receptor comes from a human donor with pancreatic ductal adenocarcinoma. This CDR3 reads CAWSFPGLAGRNEQFF. The CDR3 nucleotides read TGTGCCTGGAGTTTCCCGGGACTAGCGGGAAGGAATGAGCAGTTCTTC.